The entry that follows covers one TCR beta chain sequence. Its specificity is unknown. CDR1 and CDR2 from the germline V gene are DFQATT and SNEGSKA (reference sequence). This CDR3 region has 15 residues. V was clipped by 8 bases and J by 0 bases; unmatched bases: 8. These data originate in a study of identical twins. Findings of the study overall: The conclusions drew on cross-sectional statistical analysis instead of tracking the same donors.

One entry per CDR3 protein, called by TCRdb with MiXCR from the 5' RACE reads. The sample holds approximately 470,000 distinct CDR3 sequences, about 14% seen once. These data are also associated with another study on yellow fever vaccine responses in identical twins.

This chain links TRBV20-1 with TRBJ2-1; 9 nucleotides align to TRBD1. This sequence originates from a woman between 18 and 29 years old in good health. Material: CD4+ T cells sorted from blood. This CDR3 is CSSTTGGLSYNEQFF. CDR3 DNA sequence: TGCAGTTCCACGACAGGGGGTCTCTCCTACAATGAGCAGTTCTTC.